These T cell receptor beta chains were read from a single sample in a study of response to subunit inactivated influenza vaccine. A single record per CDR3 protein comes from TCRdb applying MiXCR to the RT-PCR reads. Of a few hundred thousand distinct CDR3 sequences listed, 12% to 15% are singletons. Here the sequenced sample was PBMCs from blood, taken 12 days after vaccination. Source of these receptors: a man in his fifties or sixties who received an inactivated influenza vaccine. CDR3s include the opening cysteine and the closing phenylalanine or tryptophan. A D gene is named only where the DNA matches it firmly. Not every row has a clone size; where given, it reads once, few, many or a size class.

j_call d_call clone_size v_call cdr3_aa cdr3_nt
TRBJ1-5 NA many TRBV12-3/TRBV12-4 CASSALGSNQPQHF TGTGCCAGCAGTGCCCTGGGGAGCAATCAGCCCCAGCATTTT
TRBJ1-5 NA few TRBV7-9 CARGDRLNQPQHF TGTGCCAGGGGAGACAGACTCAATCAGCCCCAGCATTTT
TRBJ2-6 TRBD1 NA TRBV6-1 CASSRDRPSGANVLTF TGTGCCAGCAGTCGGGACAGGCCTTCTGGGGCCAACGTCCTGACTTTC
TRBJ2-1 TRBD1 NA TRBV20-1 CSATTGGLSNEQFF TGCAGTGCGACGACAGGGGGACTCTCCAATGAGCAGTTCTTC
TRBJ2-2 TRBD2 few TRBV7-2 CASSLAAGVRTGELFF TGTGCCAGCAGCTTAGCAGCGGGAGTAAGGACCGGGGAGCTGTTTTTT
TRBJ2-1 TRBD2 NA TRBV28 CASTTSVYNEQFF TGTGCCAGCACCACTAGCGTCTACAATGAGCAGTTCTTC
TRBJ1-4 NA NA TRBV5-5 CASRDPGVSNEKLFF TGTGCCAGCAGAGATCCAGGGGTGAGTAATGAAAAACTGTTTTTT
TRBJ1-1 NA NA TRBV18 CASSPSIFQPGNTEAFF TGTGCCAGCTCACCATCAATTTTCCAGCCTGGGAACACTGAAGCTTTCTTT
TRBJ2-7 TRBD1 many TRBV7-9 CASSLEPGDRAYEQYF TGTGCCAGCAGCTTAGAACCGGGGGACAGGGCCTACGAGCAGTACTTC
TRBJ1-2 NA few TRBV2 CASSDSWGGFNGYTF TGTGCCAGCAGTGATTCCTGGGGGGGGTTTAATGGCTACACCTTC
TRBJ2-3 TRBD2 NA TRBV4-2 CASSQNGGEADTQYF TGTGCCAGCAGCCAAAATGGGGGGGAAGCAGATACGCAGTATTTT
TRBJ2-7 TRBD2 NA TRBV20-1 CSATASSGVSFAYEQYF TGCAGTGCCACGGCCTCTAGCGGGGTTTCGTTCGCCTACGAGCAGTACTTC
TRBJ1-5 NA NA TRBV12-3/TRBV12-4 CASKTQSNQPQHF TGTGCCAGCAAGACCCAGAGCAATCAGCCCCAGCATTTT
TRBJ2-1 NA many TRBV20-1 CSASDPAGLTYNEQFF TGCAGTGCCTCAGATCCGGCGGGACTCACCTACAATGAGCAGTTCTTC
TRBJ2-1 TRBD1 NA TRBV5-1 CASNDGTGYNEQFF TGCGCCAGCAACGACGGGACAGGTTACAATGAGCAGTTCTTC
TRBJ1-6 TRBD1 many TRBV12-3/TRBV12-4 CASRTGIYNSPLHF TGTGCCAGCAGGACAGGGATCTATAATTCACCCCTCCACTTT
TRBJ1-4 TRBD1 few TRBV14 CASSPMTGTNEKLFF TGTGCCAGCAGCCCGATGACAGGGACTAATGAAAAACTGTTTTTT
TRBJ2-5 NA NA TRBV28 CASSGNRVETQYF TGTGCCAGCAGTGGGAACAGGGTCGAGACCCAGTACTTC
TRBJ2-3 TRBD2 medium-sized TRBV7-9 CASSSELAGVATDTQYF TGTGCCAGCAGCTCCGAACTAGCGGGAGTCGCCACAGATACGCAGTATTTT
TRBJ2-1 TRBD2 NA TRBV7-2 CASSKSTSGGNYNEQFF TGTGCCAGCAGCAAATCGACTAGCGGGGGAAACTACAATGAGCAGTTCTTC
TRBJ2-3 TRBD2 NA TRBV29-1 CSVAGGVFSTDTQYF TGCAGCGTGGCGGGGGGGGTTTTTAGCACAGATACGCAGTATTTT
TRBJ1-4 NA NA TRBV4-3 CASSQEEKLFF TGCGCCAGCAGCCAAGAAGAAAAACTGTTTTTT
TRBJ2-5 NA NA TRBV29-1 CSVMVGGQQETQYF TGCAGCGTGATGGTGGGAGGCCAACAAGAGACCCAGTACTTC
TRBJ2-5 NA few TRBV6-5 CASSHPLGTQYF TGTGCCAGCAGTCATCCCCTTGGGACCCAGTACTTC
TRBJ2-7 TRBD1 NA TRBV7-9 CASSGTGSHEQYF TGTGCCAGCAGCGGGACAGGGTCCCACGAGCAGTACTTC
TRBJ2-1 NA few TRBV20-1 CSAKGSSRVNEQFF TGCAGTGCTAAAGGGTCTAGCAGGGTCAATGAGCAGTTCTTC
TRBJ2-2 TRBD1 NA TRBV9 CASSVAFFTGGAGSGTGELFF TGTGCCAGCAGCGTAGCCTTCTTCACAGGGGGCGCAGGTTCAGGCACCGGGGAGCTGTTTTTT
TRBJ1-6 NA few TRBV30 CAWSLGVISPLHF TGTGCCTGGTCGTTGGGAGTTATTTCACCCCTCCACTTT
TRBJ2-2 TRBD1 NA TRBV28 CASSLTGPSVTGELFF TGTGCCAGCAGTTTGACAGGGCCGTCGGTCACCGGGGAGCTGTTTTTT
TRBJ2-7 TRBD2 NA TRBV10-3 CAISPGLAEAYEQYF TGTGCCATCAGCCCCGGACTAGCGGAAGCCTACGAGCAGTACTTC
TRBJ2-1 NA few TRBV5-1 CASSAQTQGKLVHNEQFF TGCGCCAGCAGCGCCCAAACCCAAGGCAAGTTAGTCCACAATGAGCAGTTCTTC
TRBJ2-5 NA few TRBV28 CASSFTPETQYF TGTGCCAGCAGTTTTACACCAGAGACCCAGTACTTC
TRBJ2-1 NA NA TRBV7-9 CASSLETSAQFF TGTGCCAGCAGCTTAGAAACGAGCGCTCAGTTCTTC
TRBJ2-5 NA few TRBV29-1 CSVAFHPETQYF TGCAGCGTTGCGTTCCACCCGGAGACCCAGTACTTC
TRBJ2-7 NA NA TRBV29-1 CSVVGGPYEQYF TGCAGCGTTGTGGGGGGCCCCTACGAGCAGTACTTC
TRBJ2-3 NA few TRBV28 CASSLSRWGTGSTDTQYF TGTGCCAGCAGTTTAAGCCGGTGGGGAACGGGGAGCACAGATACGCAGTATTTT
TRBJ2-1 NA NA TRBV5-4 CASSQVLGSYNEQFF TGTGCCAGCAGCCAGGTTCTGGGCTCCTACAATGAGCAGTTCTTC
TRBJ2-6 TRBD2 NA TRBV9 CASSARLAGGTLGSGANVLTF TGTGCCAGCAGCGCTCGACTAGCGGGAGGCACTCTTGGCTCTGGGGCCAACGTCCTGACTTTC
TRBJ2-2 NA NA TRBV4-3 CASSQDPVSNTGELFF TGCGCCAGCAGCCAAGATCCGGTATCGAACACCGGGGAGCTGTTTTTT
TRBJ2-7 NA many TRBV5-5 CASSLNRDFYEQYF TGTGCCAGCAGCTTGAACCGGGACTTCTACGAGCAGTACTTC
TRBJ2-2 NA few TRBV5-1 CASSPTGKNTGELFF TGCGCCAGCAGCCCGACAGGCAAAAACACCGGGGAGCTGTTTTTT
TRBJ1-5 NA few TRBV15 CATSRDTYLAQHF TGTGCCACCAGCAGAGACACCTATTTGGCCCAGCATTTT
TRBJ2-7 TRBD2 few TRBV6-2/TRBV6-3 CASRSGSSYEQYF TGTGCCAGCCGTAGCGGGAGCTCCTACGAGCAGTACTTC
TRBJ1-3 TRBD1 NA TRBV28 CASGSGQGTGNTIYF TGTGCCAGCGGCTCGGGACAGGGCACTGGAAACACCATATATTTT
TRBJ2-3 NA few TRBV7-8 CASSLSSSAPAVSTDTQYF TGTGCCAGCAGCTTAAGTTCTAGCGCCCCGGCGGTTAGCACAGATACGCAGTATTTT
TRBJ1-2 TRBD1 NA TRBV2 CASVDRGNYGYTF TGTGCCAGTGTGGACAGGGGAAACTATGGCTACACCTTC
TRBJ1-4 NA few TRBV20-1 CSARWDLMREKLFF TGCAGTGCTAGATGGGACTTGATGCGGGAAAAACTGTTTTTT
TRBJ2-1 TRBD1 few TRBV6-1 CASSVGDRAYNEQFF TGTGCCAGCAGCGTAGGGGACAGGGCCTACAATGAGCAGTTCTTC
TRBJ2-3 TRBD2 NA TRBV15 CATSIGLAGGVDTQYF TGTGCCACCAGCATTGGACTAGCGGGAGGGGTAGATACGCAGTATTTT
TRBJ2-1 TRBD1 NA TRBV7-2 CASSPRDRSNEQFF TGTGCCAGCAGCCCCCGGGACAGGAGCAATGAGCAGTTCTTC
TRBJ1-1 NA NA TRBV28 CASSVRTEAFF TGTGCCAGCAGTGTACGAACTGAAGCTTTCTTT
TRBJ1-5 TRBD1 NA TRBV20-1 CSARGSRVSGTGGSQPQHF TGCAGTGCTAGAGGGAGTAGGGTCAGTGGGACAGGGGGGAGTCAGCCCCAGCATTTT
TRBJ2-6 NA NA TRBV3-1 CASSQYDGSGANVLTF TGTGCCAGCAGCCAATACGACGGCTCTGGGGCCAACGTCCTGACTTTC
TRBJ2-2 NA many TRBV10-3 CAISESPGADGELFF TGTGCCATCAGTGAGTCACCGGGGGCCGACGGGGAGCTGTTTTTT
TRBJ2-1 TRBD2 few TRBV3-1 CASSHARGGRWNEQFF TGTGCCAGCAGCCATGCCCGGGGCGGGAGGTGGAATGAGCAGTTCTTC
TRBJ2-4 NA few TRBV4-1 CASSSLPGVAKNIQYF TGCGCCAGCAGCTCTCTTCCGGGGGTAGCCAAAAACATTCAGTACTTC
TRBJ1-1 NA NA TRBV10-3 CAISDPPAWSFF TGTGCCATCAGTGACCCCCCTGCCTGGAGTTTCTTT